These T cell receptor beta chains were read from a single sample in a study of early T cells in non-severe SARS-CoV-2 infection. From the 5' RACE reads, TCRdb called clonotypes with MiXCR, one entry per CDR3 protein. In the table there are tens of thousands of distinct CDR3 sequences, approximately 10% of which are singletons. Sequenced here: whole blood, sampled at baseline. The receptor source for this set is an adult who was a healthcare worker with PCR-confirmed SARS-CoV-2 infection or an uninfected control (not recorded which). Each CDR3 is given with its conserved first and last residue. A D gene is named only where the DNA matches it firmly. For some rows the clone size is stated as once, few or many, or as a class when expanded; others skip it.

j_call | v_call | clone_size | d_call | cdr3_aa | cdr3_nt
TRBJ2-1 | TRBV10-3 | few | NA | CAIRESGGNQGNEQFF | TGTGCCATCAGGGAGTCGGGGGGTAACCAGGGGAATGAGCAGTTCTTC
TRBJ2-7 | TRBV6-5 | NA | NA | CASRAGGLRNEQYF | TGTGCCAGCCGAGCGGGCGGTCTAAGGAACGAGCAGTACTTC
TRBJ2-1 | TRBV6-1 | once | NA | CASRAGPDYNEQFF | TGTGCCAGCAGGGCCGGACCCGACTACAATGAGCAGTTCTTC
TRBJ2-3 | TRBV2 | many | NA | CASISEYNTDTQYF | TGTGCCAGCATCTCAGAGTATAACACAGATACGCAGTATTTT
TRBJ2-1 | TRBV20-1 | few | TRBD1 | CSAQTLGQGTANEQFF | TGCAGTGCCCAGACCTTGGGACAGGGTACGGCTAATGAGCAGTTCTTC
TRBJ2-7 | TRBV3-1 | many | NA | CASSQDPRVGYEQYF | TGTGCCAGCAGCCAAGATCCCAGGGTAGGTTACGAGCAGTACTTC
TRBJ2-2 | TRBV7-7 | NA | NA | CASTPGNGELFF | TGTGCTAGCACCCCGGGGAACGGGGAGCTGTTTTTT
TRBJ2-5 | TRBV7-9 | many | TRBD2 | CASSLLAGGQETQYF | TGTGCCAGCAGCTTACTAGCGGGGGGGCAAGAGACCCAGTACTTC
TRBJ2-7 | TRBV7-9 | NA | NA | CASSPHGLARTPYEQYF | TGTGCCAGCAGCCCCCATGGCTTGGCCCGGACCCCCTACGAGCAGTACTTC
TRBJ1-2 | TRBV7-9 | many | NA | CAVGSSNYGYTF | TGTGCAGTGGGCAGCAGTAACTATGGCTACACCTTC
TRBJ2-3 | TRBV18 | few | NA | CASSPEGGRDTQYF | TGTGCCAGCTCACCAGAGGGGGGGCGAGATACGCAGTATTTT
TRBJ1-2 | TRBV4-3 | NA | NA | CASSQGDVSNYGYTF | TGCGCCAGCAGCCAGGGGGACGTTAGTAACTATGGCTACACCTTC
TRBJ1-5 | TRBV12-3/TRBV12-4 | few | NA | CASSSQGGNQPQHF | TGTGCCAGCAGTTCACAGGGTGGAAATCAGCCCCAGCATTTT
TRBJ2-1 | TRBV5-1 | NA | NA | CASNEGDSYNEQFF | TGCGCCAGCAATGAAGGGGACTCCTACAATGAGCAGTTCTTC
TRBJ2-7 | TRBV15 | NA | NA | CATSIELSSYEQYF | TGTGCCACCAGCATAGAGTTGAGCTCCTACGAGCAGTACTTC
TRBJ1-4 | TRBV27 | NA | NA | CASSLRRQGYREKLFF | TGTGCCAGCAGTTTAAGACGCCAGGGTTATAGGGAAAAACTGTTTTTT
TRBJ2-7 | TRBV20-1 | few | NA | CSARGVIGAAPYEQYF | TGCAGTGCTAGAGGAGTCATCGGAGCGGCCCCCTACGAGCAGTACTTC
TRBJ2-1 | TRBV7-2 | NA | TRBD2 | CASSLRVLAGYNEQFF | TGTGCCAGCAGCTTAAGGGTCCTAGCGGGCTACAATGAGCAGTTCTTC
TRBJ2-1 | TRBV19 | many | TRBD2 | CASSIGLAGVSSYNEQFF | TGTGCCAGTAGTATTGGGCTAGCGGGCGTCAGCTCCTACAATGAGCAGTTCTTC
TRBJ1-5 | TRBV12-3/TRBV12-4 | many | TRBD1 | CASSQRTGGVNQPQHF | TGTGCCAGCAGTCAAAGGACAGGGGGCGTCAATCAGCCCCAGCATTTT
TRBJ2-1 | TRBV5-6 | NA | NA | CASSLQGSGNNEQFF | TGTGCCAGCAGCTTGCAGGGTAGTGGTAACAATGAGCAGTTCTTC
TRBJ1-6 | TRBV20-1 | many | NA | CSARDLGHGGNSPLHF | TGCAGTGCTAGAGATCTGGGACACGGAGGGAATTCACCCCTCCACTTT
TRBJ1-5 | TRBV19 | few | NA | CASSIRDNQPQHF | TGTGCCAGTAGTATCCGGGACAATCAGCCCCAGCATTTT
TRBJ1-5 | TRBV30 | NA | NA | CVWSGHLRGGNQPQHF | TGTGTCTGGAGCGGCCACCTCCGGGGAGGCAATCAGCCCCAGCATTTT
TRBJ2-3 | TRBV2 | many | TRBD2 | CASNQGLAGAQDTQYF | TGTGCCAGCAACCAGGGACTAGCGGGGGCGCAAGATACGCAGTATTTT
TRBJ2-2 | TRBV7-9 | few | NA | CASSFRVASNTGELFF | TGTGCCAGCAGCTTCCGGGTAGCTTCGAACACCGGGGAGCTGTTTTTT
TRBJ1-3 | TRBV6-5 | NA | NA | CASSYTHGAGNTIYF | TGTGCCAGCAGTTATACCCACGGCGCTGGAAACACCATATATTTT
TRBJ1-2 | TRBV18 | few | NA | CASSRQAPEGYTF | TGTGCCAGCTCACGACAGGCCCCCGAGGGCTACACCTTC
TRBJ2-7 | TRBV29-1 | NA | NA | CSVGDGPYEQYF | TGCAGCGTGGGGGACGGGCCCTACGAGCAGTACTTC
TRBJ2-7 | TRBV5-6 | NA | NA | CASSLIPTDYEQYF | TGTGCCAGCAGCTTGATCCCGACAGACTACGAGCAGTACTTC
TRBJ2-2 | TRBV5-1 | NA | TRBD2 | CASSLTSVEGTGELFF | TGCGCCAGCAGCTTGACTAGCGTGGAGGGCACCGGGGAGCTGTTTTTT
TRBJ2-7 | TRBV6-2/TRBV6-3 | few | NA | CASSYSTDGGYEQYF | TGTGCCAGCAGTTACTCGACGGACGGGGGTTACGAGCAGTACTTC
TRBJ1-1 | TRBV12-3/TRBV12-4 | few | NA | CASSSVREAFF | TGTGCCAGCAGTTCCGTCCGCGAAGCTTTCTTT
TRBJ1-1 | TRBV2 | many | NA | CASSEALGTEAFF | TGTGCCAGCAGTGAAGCCCTCGGAACTGAAGCTTTCTTT
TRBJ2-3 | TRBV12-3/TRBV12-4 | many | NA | CASSRSGSLDTQYF | TGTGCCAGCAGCCGTTCGGGTAGTTTGGATACGCAGTATTTT
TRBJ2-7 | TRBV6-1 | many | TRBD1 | CASSEGGTGLKEQYF | TGTGCCAGCAGTGAAGGGGGGACAGGCCTTAAAGAGCAGTACTTC